This T cell receptor beta chain was identified during a study of PD-1 blockade in mismatch repair-deficient tumors. The CDR3 runs to 15 residues. Trimming removed 8 bases at V and 3 bases at J, with 18 bases between. Germline assignment: CDR1 MNHNY and CDR2 SVGAGI (reference sequence). TCRdb's copy holds only in-frame clones and misses some; the assay was immunoSEQ multiplex PCR. The data hold 65,000 to 80,000 clones, with around four fifths observed a single time. The clonotype was recovered from an adult with mismatch repair-deficient cancer. Specimen: peripheral blood, collected 2 weeks after starting pembrolizumab. The V gene is TRBV6-6, the J gene TRBJ2-3; D is perhaps TRBD1 (5 bases). The chain's CDR3 is CASYYPSKGTDTQYF. CDR3 DNA sequence: TGTGCCAGCTACTACCCCTCAAAGGGGACAGATACGCAGTATTTT.